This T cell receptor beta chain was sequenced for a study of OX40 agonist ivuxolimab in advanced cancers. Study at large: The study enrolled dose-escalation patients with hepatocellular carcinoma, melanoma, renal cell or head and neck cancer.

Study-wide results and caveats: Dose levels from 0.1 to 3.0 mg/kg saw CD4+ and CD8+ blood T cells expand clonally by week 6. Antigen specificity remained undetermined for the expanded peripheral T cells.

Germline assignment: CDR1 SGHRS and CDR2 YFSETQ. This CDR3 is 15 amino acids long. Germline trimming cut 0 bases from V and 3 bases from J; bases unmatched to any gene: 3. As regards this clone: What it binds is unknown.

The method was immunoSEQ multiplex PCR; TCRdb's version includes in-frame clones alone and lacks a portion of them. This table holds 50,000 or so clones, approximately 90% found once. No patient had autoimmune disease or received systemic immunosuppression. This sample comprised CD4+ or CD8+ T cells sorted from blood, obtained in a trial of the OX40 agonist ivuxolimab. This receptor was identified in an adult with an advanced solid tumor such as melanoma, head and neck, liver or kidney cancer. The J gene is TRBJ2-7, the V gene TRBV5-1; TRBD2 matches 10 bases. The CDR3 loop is CASSLESGRVYEQYF. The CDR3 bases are TGCGCCAGCAGCTTGGAAAGCGGGAGGGTCTACGAGCAGTACTTC.